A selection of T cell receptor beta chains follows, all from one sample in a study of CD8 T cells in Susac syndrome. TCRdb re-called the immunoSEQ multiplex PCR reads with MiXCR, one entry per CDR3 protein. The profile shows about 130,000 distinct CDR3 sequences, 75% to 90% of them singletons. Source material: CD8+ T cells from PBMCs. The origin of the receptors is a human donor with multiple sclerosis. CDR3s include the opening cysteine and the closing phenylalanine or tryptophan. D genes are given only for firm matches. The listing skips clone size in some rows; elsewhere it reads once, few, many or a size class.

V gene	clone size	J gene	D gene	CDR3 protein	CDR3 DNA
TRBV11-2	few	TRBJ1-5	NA	CASSPRRSNQPQHF	TGTGCCAGCAGCCCGAGAAGGAGCAATCAGCCCCAGCATTTT
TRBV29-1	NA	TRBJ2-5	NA	CSHTEPSRETQYF	TGCAGTCATACCGAGCCCAGTCGGGAGACCCAGTACTTC
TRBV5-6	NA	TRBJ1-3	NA	CASSPHEDSGNTIYF	TGTGCCAGCAGCCCCCACGAGGACTCTGGAAACACCATATATTTT
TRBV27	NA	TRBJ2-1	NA	CASSVRNEQFF	TGTGCCAGCAGTGTCCGGAATGAGCAGTTCTTC
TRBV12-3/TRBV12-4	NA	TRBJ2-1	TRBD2	CASSFWGRANEQFF	TGTGCCAGCAGTTTCTGGGGGAGGGCCAATGAGCAGTTCTTC
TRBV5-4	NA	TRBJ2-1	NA	CASSHSNNEQFF	TGTGCCAGCAGCCATTCCAACAATGAGCAGTTCTTC
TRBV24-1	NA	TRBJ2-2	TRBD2	CATQDPLGGAGELFF	TGTGCCACGCAGGACCCCTTGGGAGGGGCCGGGGAGCTGTTTTTT
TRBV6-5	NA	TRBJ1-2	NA	CASSYSAGGENYGYTF	TGTGCCAGCAGTTACTCGGCGGGGGGGGAGAACTATGGCTACACCTTC
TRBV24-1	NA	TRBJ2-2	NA	CATSVSRTGELFF	TGTGCCACCAGCGTCAGCCGCACCGGGGAGCTGTTTTTT
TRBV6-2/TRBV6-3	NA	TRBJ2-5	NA	CASSYLELAGETQYF	TGTGCCAGCAGTTATCTGGAGCTAGCTGGGGAGACCCAGTACTTC
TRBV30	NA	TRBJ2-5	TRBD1	CACGQGARETQYF	TGTGCCTGTGGACAGGGGGCACGGGAGACCCAGTACTTC
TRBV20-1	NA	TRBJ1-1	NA	CSAPGLENTEAFF	TGCAGTGCTCCAGGGCTGGAGAACACTGAAGCTTTCTTT
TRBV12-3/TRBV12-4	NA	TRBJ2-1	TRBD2	CASSLAVLAGTRSYNEQFF	TGTGCCAGCAGTTTAGCAGTACTAGCGGGAACTCGGTCCTACAATGAGCAGTTCTTC
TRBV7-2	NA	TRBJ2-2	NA	CASRPGWPGELFF	TGTGCCAGCAGACCCGGTTGGCCCGGGGAGCTGTTTTTT
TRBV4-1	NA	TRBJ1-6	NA	CASSQGAPGPRNSPLHF	TGCGCCAGCAGCCAAGGGGCCCCCGGACCTCGGAACTCACCCCTCCACTTT
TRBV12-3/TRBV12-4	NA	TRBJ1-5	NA	CASRWGSSNQPQHF	TGTGCCAGCAGGTGGGGCAGCAGCAATCAGCCCCAGCATTTT
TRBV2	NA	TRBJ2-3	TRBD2	CASTGEGSNTDTQYF	TGTGCCAGCACTGGGGAGGGCTCCAACACAGATACGCAGTATTTT